This T cell receptor (beta chain) was captured by sequencing in a study of cytomegalovirus exposure and HLA in healthy donors. Study information: There were 75 million to 95 million unique TCRs (from HLA-typed donors) in an early data release.

Donors likely had unrecorded immune exposures despite being nominally healthy when sampled. Trimming at V came to 5 bases and at J to 12 bases, leaving 13 bases not matched to a gene. The length of the CDR3 is 13 residues. In germline, CDR1 is KGHSH, CDR2 LQKENI. The PCR had 60 Vbeta and 13 Jbeta primers. Generated by immunoSEQ multiplex PCR, the TCRdb table keeps only in-frame clones and is missing some. The profile shows 100,000 to 150,000 clones, under 80% of them singletons. The J gene is TRBJ2-7, the V gene TRBV18; TRBD1 matches at 7 bases. The clonotype was recovered from a man aged 40-55 years in good health and CMV-seropositive. Material for sequencing was PBMCs. CDR3 amino acids: CASSLRGQDQGYF. The CDR3 nucleotides read TGTGCCAGCTCATTGCGCGGACAGGACCAGGGGTACTTC. Using reference TRBV18 and TRBJ2-7 for the parts outside the CDR3, the full variable domain is NAGVMQNPRHLVRRRGQEARLRCSPMKGHSHVYWYRQLPEEGLKFMVYLQKENIIDESGMPKERFSAEFPKEGPSILRIQQVVRGDSAAYFCASSLRGQDQGYFGPGTRLTVT.